A single sample is the source of the 8 T cell receptor beta chains below, sequenced in a study of T-cell reconstitution after alpha-beta-depleted transplantation in children. Unique molecular identifiers were built into the TCRbeta library. TCRdb fed the PCR reads into MiXCR, producing one record per CDR3 protein. The data contain about 360,000 distinct CDR3 sequences, less than 15% of them singletons. The material sequenced was PBMCs, taken from the stem cell graft. The receptors here all came from a human donor who donated a stem cell graft to a child with Fanconi anemia.

This clonotype was recorded at least ten times. The rearrangement links TRBV6-5 to TRBJ1-6; TRBD1 might be the D (6 bases). The germline V gene has CDR1 MNHEY and CDR2 SVGAGI. The V end lost 4 bases, the J end lost 8 bases, and 9 bases lay between the germline ends. This CDR3 region has 13 residues. CDR3 sequence reads: CASSFEGDSPLHF. CDR3 sequence (DNA): TGTGCCAGCAGTTTCGAGGGGGATTCACCCCTCCACTTT.

This sequence joins TRBV11-2 and TRBJ1-4, with D uncertain. This CDR3 has 16 amino acids. In germline, CDR1 is SGHAT, CDR2 FQNNGV. The V end was cut by 6 bases, the J end by 6 bases, with 20 bases between. This CDR3 reads CASRTGLGAPDEKLFF. The DNA of the CDR3 is TGTGCCAGCAGAACCGGACTCGGCGCCCCGGATGAAAAACTGTTTTTT.

V gene TRBV7-3 combines with J gene TRBJ1-4; D not certain. CDR3 length: 16 residues. The germline V gene encodes CDR1 SGHTA and CDR2 FQGTGA. V lost 2 bases, J lost 2 bases, and 12 bases lay in between. The CDR3 protein is CASSLHGWQTNEKLFF. CDR3 nucleotides: TGTGCCAGCAGCTTACACGGCTGGCAGACTAATGAAAAACTGTTTTTT.

This clonotype showed up just a few times. V usage is TRBV6-5 and J usage is TRBJ1-4; D remains unclear. Germline CDR1 and CDR2: MNHEY and SVGAGI. There are 12 residues in the CDR3. V dropped 8 bases and J dropped 7 bases, with 11 bases sitting between them. As DNA, the CDR3 is TGTGCCAGCGGACGTCTAAGTGAAAAACTGTTTTTT. Amino acid sequence: CASGRLSEKLFF.

The CDR3 DNA sequence: TGCAGTGCTAGAGAAACAGGGAAAAGAGCTTTCTTT. Residues: CSARETGKRAFF. The chain recombines TRBV20-1 with TRBJ1-1, with a weak D call TRBD1 (6 bases). There are 12 residues in the CDR3. Germline V gives CDR1 DFQATT, CDR2 SNEGSKA (reference sequence). Trimming took off 0 bases at V and 10 bases at J, with 12 bases between the two ends.

With regard to this clonotype: Being one base from a much bigger clone, this may be a read error. This is likely a read error, given that the CDR3 carries no conserved phenylalanine or tryptophan at its end. V is TRBV6-2 or TRBV6-3 and J is TRBJ1-1; the D is unclear. Trimming took 6 bases from V and 0 from J, leaving 8 bases between them. This CDR3 is built from 13 residues. The germline CDR1 and CDR2 sequences are MNHEY and SVGEGT. The DNA of the CDR3 is TGTGCCAGCAGACTACAGATGAACACTGAAGCTTTCTCT. Translating gives CASRLQMNTEAFS.

The genes are TRBV10-1 and TRBJ1-1; no clear D gene. V dropped 2 bases and J dropped 6 bases, with 10 bases sitting between them. Germline CDR1 is WNHNN and CDR2 is SYGVQD (reference sequence). The CDR3 has 13 residues. CDR3 region: CASSETPGPEAFF. CDR3 nucleotides: TGCGCCAGCAGTGAGACCCCGGGCCCTGAAGCTTTCTTT.

The chain carries TRBV7-2 and TRBJ2-6; TRBD2 is a possible D gene (5 bases). Germline V gene data show CDR1 as SGHTA and CDR2 as FQGNSA. V dropped 2 bases and J dropped 0 bases, with 14 bases sitting between them. CDR3 length: 18 amino acids. This CDR3 is CASSLSLSGFSGANVLTF. The CDR3 region has the DNA TGTGCCAGCAGCTTATCGCTGAGCGGATTCTCTGGGGCCAACGTCCTGACTTTC.